This T cell receptor beta chain derives from a study of cytomegalovirus exposure and HLA in healthy donors. Study-wide context: Caucasian-associated ancestry cluster membership applied to about 83% of around 400 genotyped donors.

This PCR relied on a set of 60 Vbeta primers and 13 Jbeta primers. Some clones are missing from TCRdb's copy, which holds only in-frame ones; the method was immunoSEQ multiplex PCR. The data contain 120,000 or so clones, more than 60% of them seen just once; the ten biggest clones take up around 3.7%. This CDR3 comprises 15 residues. Trimming shortened V by 2 bases and J by 8 bases, and 16 bases separated the two germline ends. In germline, CDR1 is SNHLY, CDR2 FYNNEI. This clone was seen a few times. The sequence derives from a man in his thirties or forties in good health and CMV-seronegative. The J gene is TRBJ1-3, the V gene TRBV2, with TRBD1 as a possible D gene (6 bases). Sequencing used PBMCs. The CDR3 spells CASSEWGGPGDTIYF. As DNA, the CDR3 is TGTGCCAGCAGTGAATGGGGGGGCCCGGGTGACACCATATATTTT.